This T cell receptor (beta chain) is from a study of cytomegalovirus exposure and HLA in healthy donors. Study-wide background: When 300 to 400 donors were genotyped, roughly 80% of them were found to fall in the Caucasian-associated ancestry cluster.

Germline CDR1 is MGHRA and CDR2 is YSYEKL. The CDR3 contains 16 residues. The V segment lost 0 bases and the J segment 9 bases; nucleotides outside the gene matches: 7. Whole-study findings and limits: TCR beta sequences reportedly predicted most subjects' HLA-A and HLA-B alleles accurately. It was confirmed in vitro that a few of the CMV-associated chains were specific for CMV antigens.

As regards this clone: Its antigen is as yet unknown.

PCR involved 60 Vbeta and 13 Jbeta primers. Profiling relied on immunoSEQ multiplex PCR, and the TCRdb table lists in-frame clones only, not all of them. The sample includes fewer than 250,000 clones, approximately 80% of them seen just once. Sequencing used PBMCs. The source is a young man in good health and CMV-seronegative. The chain recombines TRBV4-1 with TRBJ2-3, with 12 bases identical to TRBD1. DNA for the CDR3: TGCGCCAGCAGCCAAGATTTGGGACAGGGGGCGCGGACGCAGTATTTT. This codes for CASSQDLGQGARTQYF.